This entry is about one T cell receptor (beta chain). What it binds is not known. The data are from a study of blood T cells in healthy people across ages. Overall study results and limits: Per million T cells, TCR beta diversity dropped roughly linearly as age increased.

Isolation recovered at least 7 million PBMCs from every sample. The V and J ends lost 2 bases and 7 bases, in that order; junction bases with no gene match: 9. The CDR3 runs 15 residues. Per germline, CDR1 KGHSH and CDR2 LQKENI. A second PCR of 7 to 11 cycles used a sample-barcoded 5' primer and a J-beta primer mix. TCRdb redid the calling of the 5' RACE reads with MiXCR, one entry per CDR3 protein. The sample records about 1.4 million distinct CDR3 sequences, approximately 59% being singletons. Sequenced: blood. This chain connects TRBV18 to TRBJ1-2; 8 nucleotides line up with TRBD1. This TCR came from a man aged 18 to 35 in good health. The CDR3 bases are TGTGCCAGCTCACCAGACAGGACAGGGATTGGTGGCTACACCTTC. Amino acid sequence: CASSPDRTGIGGYTF.